The 32 T cell receptor beta chains below all came from one sample that was sequenced in a study of shared clonotypes between healthy human individuals. Assay used: immunoSEQ multiplex PCR; TCRdb lists only in-frame clones, some missing. The sample shows over 850,000 clones, around 78% of them seen only once. Input material: memory CD4+ T cells from PBMCs. Indicated subset: CD45RA-negative fraction. The receptors here all came from a man younger than 30 in good health. Some clones in this sample may be carry-over from other donors' samples.

This clone was recorded once. This CDR3 is also generated by other DNA sequences in the sample. This chain joins TRBV19 and TRBJ1-2, with D uncertain. This CDR3 is 11 amino acids long. V shed 3 bases and J shed 8 bases, with 7 bases lying between them. Germline loops: CDR1 LNHDA, CDR2 SQIVND (reference sequence). CDR3: CASSIGVGYTF. For the CDR3, the DNA is TGTGCCAGTAGTATCGGGGTAGGCTACACCTTC.

This chain uses TRBV5-1 with TRBJ1-1; D is perhaps TRBD1 (6 bases). Germline V gene lookup returns CDR1 SGHRS and CDR2 YFSETQ. This CDR3 has 15 amino acids. Trimming removed 0 bases from V and 6 bases from J, with 15 bases in between. In nucleotides, the CDR3 is TGCGCCAGCAGCTTGGTAGTGGGAGCAGGGGCTGAAGCTTTCTTT. Its translation: CASSLVVGAGAEAFF.

J is TRBJ1-2 and V is TRBV7-3; TRBD1 matches 10 bases. Looked up from germline, CDR1 is SGHTA and CDR2 is FQGTGA. This CDR3 region has 16 residues. V was pared by 5 bases and J by 5 bases, with 11 bases of the junction left unmatched. The CDR3 here is CASSPTGTGEGYGYTF. CDR3 in DNA: TGTGCCAGCAGCCCGACCGGGACAGGGGAGGGGTATGGCTACACCTTC. Complete variable domain (other parts from reference TRBV7-3 and TRBJ1-2): GAGVSQTPSNKVTEKGKYVELRCDPISGHTALYWYRQSLGQGPEFLIYFQGTGAADDSGLPNDRFFAVRPEGSVSTLKIQRTERGDSAVYLCASSPTGTGEGYGYTFGSGTRLTVV.

The chain has TRBV5-6 and TRBJ2-7, with D tentatively TRBD1 or TRBD2 (5 bases each). This CDR3 has 14 residues. CDR1 SGHDT and CDR2 YYEEEE come from the germline V gene. Trimming took off 6 bases at V and 0 bases at J, with 13 bases between the two ends. CDR3 region: CASIRFGTSYEQYF. In DNA form, the CDR3 reads TGTGCCAGCATACGTTTCGGGACCTCCTACGAGCAGTACTTC.

This clone was seen once. This rearrangement joins TRBV29-1 to TRBJ2-7; D gene unclear. Per germline, CDR1 SQVTM and CDR2 ANQGSEA. This CDR3 is built from 13 residues. With 4 bases removed from V and 2 bases from J, the gap between germline ends came to 12 bases. CDR3 in DNA: TGCAGCGTTGGGGCAGTTAATACCTACGAGCAGTACTTC. Its translation: CSVGAVNTYEQYF.

This clone was detected only a few times. The chain is built from TRBV4-2 and TRBJ1-1, with 8 bases that match TRBD1. The trim removed 1 base at V and 4 bases at J, leaving 2 bases unmatched. The germline V gene has CDR1 LGHNA and CDR2 YNFKEQ. The CDR3 sequence is 14 residues long. For the CDR3, the DNA is TGTGCCAGCAGCCAAGTCGGGACAGGCACTGAAGCTTTCTTT. This translates into CASSQVGTGTEAFF.

The rearrangement links TRBV2 to TRBJ2-5; 8 bases fit TRBD1. The CDR3 consists of 14 residues. The junction had 9 bases not matched to a gene; V was cut back by 7 bases and J by 5 bases. From germline, CDR1 is SNHLY and CDR2 FYNNEI. The CDR3 region has the DNA TGTGCCAGCACCACTCAGGGGGCGGGGGAGACCCAGTACTTC. It is translated as CASTTQGAGETQYF.

This clone has only one observation. The sample holds other DNA sequences that translate to the same CDR3. This rearrangement joins TRBV18 to TRBJ2-7; D is ambiguous. There are 12 residues in the CDR3. Germline CDR1 and CDR2: KGHSH and LQKENI. Trimming removed 3 bases at V and 1 base at J, with 4 bases between. CDR3 protein: CASSPGSYEQYF. CDR3 in DNA: TGTGCCAGCTCACCGGGATCCTACGAGCAGTACTTC. Looking up the rest from reference TRBV18 and TRBJ2-7 gives the full variable domain: NAGVMQNPRHLVRRRGQEARLRCSPMKGHSHVYWYRQLPEEGLKFMVYLQKENIIDESGMPKERFSAEFPKEGPSILRIQQVVRGDSAAYFCASSPGSYEQYFGPGTRLTVT.

The chain has TRBV4-1 and TRBJ2-7; the D call may be TRBD1 or TRBD2 (6 bases each). Trimming took 3 bases from V and 4 from J, leaving 16 bases between them. The CDR3 has 15 residues. The V gene's germline CDR1 is MGHRA and CDR2 YSYEKL. CDR3: CASSQGTSGGYEQYF. Here the CDR3 DNA reads TGCGCCAGCAGCCAGGGGACATCAGGAGGGTACGAGCAGTACTTC.

This clone came up a few times. The chain links TRBV7-2 to TRBJ2-3; 7 bases are a match to TRBD2. The CDR3 loop spans 17 amino acids. V lost 5 bases to trimming and J lost 5 bases; unmatched junction nucleotides: 16. The V gene's germline CDR1 is SGHTA and CDR2 FQGNSA. The CDR3 bases are TGTGCCAGCAGCCCAAGCCCAGCGGGAAGGTGGGGAGATACGCAGTATTTT. The encoded protein is CASSPSPAGRWGDTQYF.

This clone was detected once. The chain couples TRBV21-1 to TRBJ2-7; the table calls TRBD1, which could not be checked here. TRBV21-1 is an annotated pseudogene. CDR3 length: 15 amino acids. Here the CDR3 DNA reads TGTGCCAGCACGGGGACAGGGCGTTTAGGGTACGAGCAGTACTTC. It yields the protein CASTGTGRLGYEQYF.

The chain has TRBV7-2 and TRBJ2-1; D is tentatively TRBD1 or TRBD2 (5 bases each). CDR3 length: 13 amino acids. Germline CDR1 reads SGHTA; CDR2 reads FQGNSA. Trimming left V 5 bases short and J 5 bases short, with 10 bases between. The CDR3 region is CASSPGLNNEQFF. Here the CDR3 DNA reads TGTGCCAGCAGCCCGGGGCTCAACAATGAGCAGTTCTTC.

This clone was counted only a few times. This chain uses TRBV19 with TRBJ2-2, with D tentatively TRBD2 (6 bases). Germline V gene data show CDR1 as LNHDA and CDR2 as SQIVND (reference sequence). Trimming shortened V by 6 bases and J by 7 bases, and 21 bases separated the two germline ends. The CDR3 totals 16 residues. CDR3 in amino acids: CASRPSLGGVYGELFF. The DNA for the CDR3 is TGTGCCAGTAGGCCTTCGTTGGGCGGGGTTTACGGGGAGCTGTTTTTT. Full variable domain (rest looked up from reference TRBV19 and TRBJ2-2): DGGITQSPKYLFRKEGQNVTLSCEQNLNHDAMYWYRQDPGQGLRLIYYSQIVNDFQKGDIAEGYSVSREKKESFPLTVTSAQKNPTAFYLCASRPSLGGVYGELFFGEGSRLTVL.

The rearrangement joins TRBV29-1 to TRBJ1-2, with 7 bases aligning to TRBD1. J lost 7 bases, V lost 6 bases, and 14 bases had no gene match. The CDR3 runs 14 residues. Per germline, CDR1 SQVTM and CDR2 ANQGSEA. The CDR3 sequence: CSVREIRGSGGYTF. The CDR3 coding sequence is TGCAGCGTCCGAGAAATCAGGGGGTCGGGTGGCTACACCTTC.

This chain uses TRBV4-1 with TRBJ1-2; D gene uncertain. Trimming took off 5 bases at V and 4 bases at J, with 14 bases between the two ends. The CDR3 totals 14 residues. Per germline, CDR1 MGHRA and CDR2 YSYEKL. In nucleotides, the CDR3 is TGCGCCAGCAGCGGCCGGGAGGCTTCCTATGGCTACACCTTC. It translates to CASSGREASYGYTF.

The V call is TRBV6-1, the J call TRBJ2-7; the match to TRBD1 covers 9 bases. Per the germline V gene, CDR1 is MNHNS and CDR2 is SASEGT. V shed 6 bases and J 3 bases; nucleotides not matched to a gene: 6. The CDR3 totals 14 residues. CDR3 in DNA: TGTGCCAGCAGGGATACGGGACAGGGCTACGAGCAGTACTTC. Translating gives CASRDTGQGYEQYF.

The V call is TRBV6-5, the J call TRBJ2-7; possibly TRBD1 for D (6 bases). Trimming took off 5 bases at V and 4 bases at J, with 12 bases between the two ends. Germline lookup yields CDR1 MNHEY and CDR2 SVGAGI. This CDR3 is 13 amino acids long. Written as DNA, the CDR3 is TGTGCCAGCAGTCCCGACAGGCTATACGAGCAGTACTTC. Translation gives CASSPDRLYEQYF.

The chain recombines TRBV19 with TRBJ1-5; D might be TRBD1 (6 bases). The CDR3 contains 16 residues. V was pared by 4 bases and J by 1 base, with 14 bases between. The germline CDR1 and CDR2 sequences are LNHDA and SQIVND (reference sequence). CDR3 nucleotide sequence: TGTGCCAGTAGTAGCCGTTGGCAGGGGAGCAATCAGCCCCAGCATTTT. Amino acids: CASSSRWQGSNQPQHF.

This clone has only a few counts. The chain is built from TRBV19 and TRBJ1-1; D possibly corresponds to TRBD1 (6 bases). Germline CDR1 is LNHDA and CDR2 is SQIVND (reference sequence). Between the trimmed V and J ends, which lost 3 bases and 5 bases, there was a span of 10 bases. The CDR3 is made up of 13 amino acids. The CDR3 loop is CASSIPGVTEAFF. CDR3 nucleotide sequence: TGTGCCAGTAGTATCCCAGGGGTGACTGAAGCTTTCTTT.

This chain links TRBV2 with TRBJ2-7; 7 bases line up with TRBD2. Losses at the gene ends were 6 bases for V and 0 bases for J; bases not matched to a gene: 8. Germline lookup yields CDR1 SNHLY and CDR2 FYNNEI. This CDR3 region has 15 residues. The CDR3 reads CASSAGTTYSYEQYF. The CDR3, as DNA: TGTGCCAGCAGCGCCGGGACTACGTACTCCTACGAGCAGTACTTC. Filled out from reference TRBV2 and TRBJ2-7, the complete variable domain reads EPEVTQTPSHQVTQMGQEVILRCVPISNHLYFYWYRQILGQKVEFLVSFYNNEISEKSEIFDDQFSVERPDGSNFTLKIRSTKLEDSAMYFCASSAGTTYSYEQYFGPGTRLTVT.

This rearrangement joins TRBV30 to TRBJ1-1; D call uncertain. V lost 8 bases to trimming and J lost 2 bases, with 9 bases between them. Germline assignment: CDR1 GTSNPN and CDR2 SVGIG (reference sequence). The CDR3 spans 11 residues. This CDR3 is CAGFYNTEAFF. CDR3 coding DNA: TGTGCCGGGTTCTATAACACTGAAGCTTTCTTT.

This clone came up a few times. J is TRBJ2-5 and V is TRBV7-2; 9 bases are a match to TRBD2. CDR1 is SGHTA, CDR2 FQGNSA, per germline. The CDR3 sequence is 15 residues long. The junction had 5 bases not matched to a gene; V was cut back by 1 base and J by 5 bases. CDR3 sequence: CASSLGSGSRETQYF. As DNA, the CDR3 is TGTGCCAGCAGCTTAGGTAGCGGGAGTCGGGAGACCCAGTACTTC.

CDR3 sequence (DNA): TGTGCCAGCCACATGGTTAGCGGGGGATACAATGAGCAGTTCTTC. Translated: CASHMVSGGYNEQFF. The J gene is TRBJ2-1, the V gene TRBV7-2; TRBD2 matches at 9 bases. The CDR3 extends over 15 amino acids. The ends lost 8 bases at V and 4 bases at J; junction bases unmatched: 9. Germline V gene data show CDR1 as SGHTA and CDR2 as FQGNSA.

This clone occurred a few times. The chain carries TRBV28 and TRBJ1-2; a possible D gene is TRBD1 (5 bases). Germline V gives CDR1 MDHEN, CDR2 SYDVKM. V gave up 6 bases and J gave up 4 bases, with 18 bases separating them. CDR3 length: 15 residues. The DNA for the CDR3 is TGTGCCAGCAGACCCAGGACCTTCGGGGGCTATGGCTACACCTTC. Protein: CASRPRTFGGYGYTF.

The sample holds a few counts of this clone. V is TRBV2 and J is TRBJ1-4, with D unresolved. Germline assignment: CDR1 SNHLY and CDR2 FYNNEI. The CDR3 sequence is 10 residues long. Trimming removed 3 bases at V and 10 bases at J, with 3 bases between. The CDR3 region has the DNA TGTGCCAGCAGTGATGGAAAACTGTTTTTT. Its translation: CASSDGKLFF.

The rearrangement uses TRBV30 and TRBJ2-4; a possible D gene is TRBD1 (5 bases). This CDR3 has 13 residues. The V end was cut by 0 bases, the J end by 8 bases, with 11 bases between. CDR1 and CDR2 from the germline V gene are GTSNPN and SVGIG (reference sequence). The CDR3, as DNA: TGTGCCTGGAGTGTAGGGGCGGCGGACATTCAGTACTTC. Encoded protein: CAWSVGAADIQYF.

V gene TRBV5-8 combines with J gene TRBJ1-5; weak D call: TRBD1 (5 bases). The CDR3 has 16 residues. V was shortened by 0 bases and J by 2 bases, with 12 bases between the two germline ends. Germline CDR1 is SGHTS and CDR2 is YDEGEE. The CDR3 loop reads CASSLVRGSGNQPQHF. Written as DNA, the CDR3 is TGTGCCAGCAGCTTGGTTCGGGGCTCGGGCAATCAGCCCCAGCATTTT.

V usage is TRBV2 and J usage is TRBJ2-2; 9 positions agree with TRBD2. This CDR3 is 15 amino acids long. V trimming: 6 bases; J trimming: 7 bases; junction bases outside the gene matches: 9. Per germline, CDR1 SNHLY and CDR2 FYNNEI. For the CDR3, the DNA is TGTGCCAGCAGCCCCGTAGCGGGAGTCTACGGGGAGCTGTTTTTT. Protein sequence: CASSPVAGVYGELFF.

The chain combines TRBV5-8 with TRBJ2-1; 7 bases are shared with TRBD1. The germline CDR1 and CDR2 sequences are SGHTS and YDEGEE. The length of the CDR3 is 15 residues. The V and J ends lost 0 bases and 3 bases, in that order; junction bases with no gene match: 3. The chain's CDR3 is CASSLGDSNYNEQFF. CDR3 sequence (DNA): TGTGCCAGCAGCTTGGGGGACAGTAACTACAATGAGCAGTTCTTC.

J is TRBJ1-1 and V is TRBV9; possibly TRBD1 for D (6 bases). Germline V CDR1 and CDR2: SGDLS, YYNGEE. The CDR3 totals 15 residues. Trimming shortened V by 6 bases and J by 5 bases, and 20 bases separated the two germline ends. CDR3 amino acids: CASTPLRGARTEAFF. CDR3 sequence (DNA): TGTGCCAGCACCCCTTTGAGGGGGGCGCGGACTGAAGCTTTCTTT.

As regards this clone: The same CDR3 can be traced to other DNA sequences in this sample. V is TRBV28 and J is TRBJ2-7; no definite D call. The germline V gene encodes CDR1 MDHEN and CDR2 SYDVKM. This CDR3 is 12 amino acids long. The V end lost 1 base, the J end lost 4 bases, and 5 bases lay between the germline ends. CDR3 nucleotides: TGTGCCAGCAGTTTATCCGGTTACGAGCAGTACTTC. This sequence encodes CASSLSGYEQYF.

V usage is TRBV7-2 and J usage is TRBJ2-1; D not certain. This CDR3 comprises 15 residues. Per germline, CDR1 SGHTA and CDR2 FQGNSA. Trimming stripped 1 base from V and 0 bases from J, with 7 bases between. CDR3: CASSLEASSYNEQFF. In nucleotides, the CDR3 is TGTGCCAGCAGCTTAGAGGCTAGCTCCTACAATGAGCAGTTCTTC.